Here is one TCR beta chain with its context. Its antigen is unknown. Researchers ran the PCR with 60 Vbeta and 13 Jbeta primers. Measured with immunoSEQ multiplex PCR; TCRdb has only the in-frame clones, and not every one. The data show 130,000 to 150,000 clones, about 80% seen once. This record belongs to a study of cytomegalovirus exposure and HLA in healthy donors. Overall study results and limits: Across donors, sequencing depth was assumed by presence/absence analyses to be roughly uniform.

V was pared by 4 bases and J by 1 base, with 14 bases between. The CDR3 is 15 amino acids. The germline CDR1 and CDR2 sequences are SGHDT and YYEEEE. Sequencing was performed on PBMCs. The TCR comes from a female donor in good health and CMV-seronegative. The V call is TRBV5-6, the J call TRBJ2-5; D remains ambiguous. The CDR3 DNA is TGTGCCAGCAGCCCACAGAGTGCTGGCCAAGAGACCCAGTACTTC. Translation: CASSPQSAGQETQYF.